The rows below give T cell receptor beta chains drawn from one sample of a study of blood T cells in healthy people across ages. TCRdb passed the 5' RACE reads through MiXCR, listing each CDR3 protein once. The table has some 1.8 million distinct CDR3 sequences, about two fifths seen once. Sample: blood. Source of these receptors: a human donor in good health. Each CDR3 is given with its conserved first and last residue. D genes are given only for firm matches. Size is omitted from some rows. Given values are once, few, many or a class for expanded clones.

clone_size: -
d_call: TRBD1
v_call: TRBV29-1
j_call: TRBJ2-1
cdr3_nt: TGCAGCGGCACCGGGACAGATTACAATGAGCAGTTCTTC
cdr3_aa: CSGTGTDYNEQFF

clone_size: -
d_call: -
v_call: TRBV7-2
j_call: TRBJ2-1
cdr3_nt: TGTGCCAGCAGCTTAGGGATGAGGCGGGGCCACAATGAGCAGTTCTTC
cdr3_aa: CASSLGMRRGHNEQFF

clone_size: -
d_call: -
v_call: TRBV7-9
j_call: TRBJ2-1
cdr3_nt: TGTGCCAGCAGCCCCCTGGTCCCCCCCTACTACAATGAGCAGTTCTTC
cdr3_aa: CASSPLVPPYYNEQFF

clone_size: -
d_call: -
v_call: TRBV19
j_call: TRBJ1-6
cdr3_nt: TGTGCCAGTAGTAACAGGGATGGTTCACCCCTCCACTTT
cdr3_aa: CASSNRDGSPLHF

clone_size: many
d_call: -
v_call: TRBV7-9
j_call: TRBJ2-7
cdr3_nt: TGTGCCAGCAGCTCCAACGGGTGGGGCCTGGGTCGTGGATTCTACGAGCAGTACTTC
cdr3_aa: CASSSNGWGLGRGFYEQYF

clone_size: -
d_call: TRBD2
v_call: TRBV9
j_call: TRBJ2-7
cdr3_nt: TGTGCCAGCAGCGCCGGGACTAGCGGGGGGGCCGCGGGTGAGCAGTACTTC
cdr3_aa: CASSAGTSGGAAGEQYF

clone_size: few
d_call: TRBD2
v_call: TRBV7-6
j_call: TRBJ2-1
cdr3_nt: TGTGCCAGCAGCTCGTTAGCGGGGGCTAACAATGAGCAGTTCTTC
cdr3_aa: CASSSLAGANNEQFF

clone_size: few
d_call: -
v_call: TRBV24-1
j_call: TRBJ2-7
cdr3_nt: TGTGCCACCAGTGATTTTCGGACACCCTACGAGCAGTACTTC
cdr3_aa: CATSDFRTPYEQYF

clone_size: -
d_call: -
v_call: TRBV9
j_call: TRBJ1-4
cdr3_nt: TGTGCCAGCAGCGTAGAGGGAGCCGGGACCAAACTGTTTTTT
cdr3_aa: CASSVEGAGTKLFF

clone_size: many
d_call: -
v_call: TRBV4-3
j_call: TRBJ1-2
cdr3_nt: TGCGCCAGCAGCCAAGATAGGTGGATCGGGACAAGCTACACCTTC
cdr3_aa: CASSQDRWIGTSYTF

clone_size: -
d_call: -
v_call: TRBV29-1
j_call: TRBJ1-2
cdr3_nt: TGCAGCGTTACTCTTGGGGGAAACGGGGGCTACACCTTC
cdr3_aa: CSVTLGGNGGYTF

clone_size: -
d_call: -
v_call: TRBV4-3
j_call: TRBJ1-4
cdr3_nt: TGCGCCAGCAGCCAAGTCTACACAGCAACTAATGAAAAACTGTTTTTT
cdr3_aa: CASSQVYTATNEKLFF

clone_size: -
d_call: -
v_call: TRBV20-1
j_call: TRBJ1-1
cdr3_nt: TGCAGTGCTAGCGAAGGGGCTTCTGAAGCTTTCTTT
cdr3_aa: CSASEGASEAFF

clone_size: few
d_call: TRBD2
v_call: TRBV7-3
j_call: TRBJ2-2
cdr3_nt: TGTGCCAGCAGCTTAAATAGCGGGGGGGCCGGCACCGGGGAGCTGTTTTTT
cdr3_aa: CASSLNSGGAGTGELFF

clone_size: -
d_call: -
v_call: TRBV7-2
j_call: TRBJ1-6
cdr3_nt: TGTGCCAGCAGCCCTAAGGTCCGCGGGCCTGAGAATTCACCCCTCCACTTT
cdr3_aa: CASSPKVRGPENSPLHF

clone_size: many
d_call: TRBD1
v_call: TRBV29-1
j_call: TRBJ1-2
cdr3_nt: TGCAGCGCAACCACGACAGGGGCCTATGGCTACACCTTC
cdr3_aa: CSATTTGAYGYTF

clone_size: -
d_call: -
v_call: TRBV5-6
j_call: TRBJ2-5
cdr3_nt: TGTGCCAGCAGCTTGGGGGCTTACGAAGAGACCCAGTACTTC
cdr3_aa: CASSLGAYEETQYF

clone_size: few
d_call: -
v_call: TRBV7-9
j_call: TRBJ2-7
cdr3_nt: TGTGCCAGCAGCTTTCAGGGTGGAGACTACGAGCAGTACTTC
cdr3_aa: CASSFQGGDYEQYF

clone_size: -
d_call: TRBD2
v_call: TRBV18
j_call: TRBJ2-7
cdr3_nt: TGTGCCAGCTCATCAACGGGACTAGCTCCCTACGAGCAGTACTTC
cdr3_aa: CASSSTGLAPYEQYF

clone_size: -
d_call: -
v_call: TRBV9
j_call: TRBJ2-6
cdr3_nt: TGTGCCAGCAGCAAAACGACAGGCCCACTATCTGGGGCCAACGTCCTGACTTTC
cdr3_aa: CASSKTTGPLSGANVLTF

clone_size: -
d_call: -
v_call: TRBV7-6
j_call: TRBJ2-3
cdr3_nt: TGTGCCAGCAGCCTCCCCTTCGATACGCAGTATTTT
cdr3_aa: CASSLPFDTQYF